The clone carrying this TCR beta chain has just a few counts. This sample stems from a study of beta chain features in type 1 diabetes. The entirety of the isolated RNA underwent reverse transcription, so expressed TCRB transcripts were sequenced. Some clones are missing from TCRdb's copy, which holds only in-frame ones; the method was immunoSEQ multiplex PCR. The sample yields under 900,000 clones, about a sixth seen once. The V and J ends lost 5 bases and 7 bases, in that order; junction bases with no gene match: 13. This CDR3 is built from 16 residues. Germline V CDR1 and CDR2: SGHNT, YENEEA. The chain employs TRBV11-3 and TRBJ2-4; TRBD2 matches 8 bases. What was sequenced was naive CD4+ T cells from blood. The receptor was isolated from a woman between 18 and 29 years old in good health. This CDR3 reads CASSPPQRERRNIQYF. DNA for the CDR3: TGTGCCAGCAGCCCCCCGCAGCGGGAGCGTAGGAACATTCAGTACTTC.